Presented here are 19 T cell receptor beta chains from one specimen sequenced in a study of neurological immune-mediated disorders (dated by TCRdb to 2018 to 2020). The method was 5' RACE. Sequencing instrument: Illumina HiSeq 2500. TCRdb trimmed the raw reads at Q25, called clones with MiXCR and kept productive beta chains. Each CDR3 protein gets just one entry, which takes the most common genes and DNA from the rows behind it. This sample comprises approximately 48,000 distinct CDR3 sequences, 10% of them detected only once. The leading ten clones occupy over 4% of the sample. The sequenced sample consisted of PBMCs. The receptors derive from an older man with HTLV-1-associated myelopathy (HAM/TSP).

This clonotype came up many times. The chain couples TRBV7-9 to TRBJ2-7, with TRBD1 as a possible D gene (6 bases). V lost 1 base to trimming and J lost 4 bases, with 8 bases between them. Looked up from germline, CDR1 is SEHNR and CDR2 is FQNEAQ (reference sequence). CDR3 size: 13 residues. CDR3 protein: CASSLGGGYEQYF. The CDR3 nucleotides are TGTGCCAGCAGCTTAGGAGGGGGTTACGAGCAGTACTTC.

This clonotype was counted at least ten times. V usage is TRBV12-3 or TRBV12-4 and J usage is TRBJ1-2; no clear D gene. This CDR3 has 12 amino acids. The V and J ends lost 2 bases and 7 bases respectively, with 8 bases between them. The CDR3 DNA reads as TGTGCCAGCAGTTTACGGTTGGGTGGCTACACCTTC. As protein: CASSLRLGGYTF.

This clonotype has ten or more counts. CDR3 sequence reads: CASSAEGTGTYEQYF. For the CDR3, the DNA is TGTGCCAGCAGTGCCGAAGGGACAGGGACCTACGAGCAGTACTTC. The chain links TRBV2 to TRBJ2-7; 9 nucleotides align to TRBD1. J was trimmed by 2 bases and V by 4 bases; bases with no gene match: 6. The CDR3 runs 15 residues. Per germline, CDR1 SNHLY and CDR2 FYNNEI. Full variable domain (remainder filled in from reference TRBV2 and TRBJ2-7): EPEVTQTPSHQVTQMGQEVILRCVPISNHLYFYWYRQILGQKVEFLVSFYNNEISEKSEIFDDQFSVERPDGSNFTLKIRSTKLEDSAMYFCASSAEGTGTYEQYFGPGTRLTVT.

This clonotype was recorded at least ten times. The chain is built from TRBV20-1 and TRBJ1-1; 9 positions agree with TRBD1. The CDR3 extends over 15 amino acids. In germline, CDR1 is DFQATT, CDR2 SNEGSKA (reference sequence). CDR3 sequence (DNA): TGCGCAAGAAGGTGGGACAGGGTTACTGGCACTGAAGCTTTCTTT. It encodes CARRWDRVTGTEAFF.

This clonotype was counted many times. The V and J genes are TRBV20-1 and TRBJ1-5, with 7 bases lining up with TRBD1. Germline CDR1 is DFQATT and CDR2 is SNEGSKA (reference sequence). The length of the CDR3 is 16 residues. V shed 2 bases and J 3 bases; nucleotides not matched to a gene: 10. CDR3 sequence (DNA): TGCAGTGCTAGAAAGCAGGGGGGGCATTTCAATCAGCCCCAGCATTTT. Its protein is CSARKQGGHFNQPQHF.

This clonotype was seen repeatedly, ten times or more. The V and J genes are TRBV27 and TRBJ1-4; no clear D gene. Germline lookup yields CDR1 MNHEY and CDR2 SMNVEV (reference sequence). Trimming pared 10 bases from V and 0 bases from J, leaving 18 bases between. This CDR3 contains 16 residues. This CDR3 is CATKMSSSATNEKLFF. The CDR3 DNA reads TGTGCCACCAAAATGAGTAGTTCCGCAACTAATGAAAAACTGTTTTTT.

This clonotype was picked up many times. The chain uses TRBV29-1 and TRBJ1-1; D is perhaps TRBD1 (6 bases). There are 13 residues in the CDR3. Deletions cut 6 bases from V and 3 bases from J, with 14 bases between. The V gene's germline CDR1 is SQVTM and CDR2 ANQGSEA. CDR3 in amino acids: CSVFQGLHTEAFF. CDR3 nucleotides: TGCAGCGTATTCCAGGGGCTTCACACTGAAGCTTTCTTT. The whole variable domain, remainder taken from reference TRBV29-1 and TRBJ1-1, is SAVISQKPSRDICQRGTSLTIQCQVDSQVTMMFWYRQQPGQSLTLIATANQGSEATYESGFVIDKFPISRPNLTFSTLTVSNMSPEDSSIYLCSVFQGLHTEAFFGQGTRLTVV.

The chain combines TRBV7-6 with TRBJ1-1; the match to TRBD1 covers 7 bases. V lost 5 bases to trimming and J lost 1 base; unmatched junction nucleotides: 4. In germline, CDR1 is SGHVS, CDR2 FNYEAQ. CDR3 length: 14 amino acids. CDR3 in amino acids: CASSTGQANTEAFF. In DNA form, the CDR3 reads TGTGCCAGCAGCACAGGACAGGCGAACACTGAAGCTTTCTTT.

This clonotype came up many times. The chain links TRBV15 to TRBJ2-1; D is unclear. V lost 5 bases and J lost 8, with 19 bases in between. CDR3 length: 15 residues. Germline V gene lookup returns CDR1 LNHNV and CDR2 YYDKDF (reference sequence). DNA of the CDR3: TGTGCCACCAGCTCTCGGACCTCCGTCGTTGATGAGCAGTTCTTC. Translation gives CATSSRTSVVDEQFF.

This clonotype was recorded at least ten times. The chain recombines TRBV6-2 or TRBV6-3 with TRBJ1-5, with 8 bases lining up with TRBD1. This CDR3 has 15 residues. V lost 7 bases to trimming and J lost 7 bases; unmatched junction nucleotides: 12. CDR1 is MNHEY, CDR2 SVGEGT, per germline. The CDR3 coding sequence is TGTGCCAGCAAAGACATAACAGGGGGAGGGCAGCCCCAGCATTTT. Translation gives CASKDITGGGQPQHF.

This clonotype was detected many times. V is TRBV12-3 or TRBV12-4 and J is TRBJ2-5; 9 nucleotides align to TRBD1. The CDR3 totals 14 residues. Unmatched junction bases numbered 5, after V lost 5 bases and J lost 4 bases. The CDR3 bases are TGTGCCAGCAGTCATAGGACAGGGGTAGAGACCCAGTACTTC. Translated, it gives CASSHRTGVETQYF.

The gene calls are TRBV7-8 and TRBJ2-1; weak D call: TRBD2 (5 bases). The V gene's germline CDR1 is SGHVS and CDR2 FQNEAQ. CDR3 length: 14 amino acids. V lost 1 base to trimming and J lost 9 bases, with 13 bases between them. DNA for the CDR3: TGTGCCAGCAGCTTAGGGGTTAGCGTTGGTGAGCAGTTCTTC. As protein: CASSLGVSVGEQFF.

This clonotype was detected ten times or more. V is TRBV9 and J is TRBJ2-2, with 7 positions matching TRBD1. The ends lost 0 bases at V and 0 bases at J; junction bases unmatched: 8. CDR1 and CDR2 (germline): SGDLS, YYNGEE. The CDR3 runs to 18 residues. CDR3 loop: CASSVVVGRGSNTGELFF. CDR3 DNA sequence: TGTGCCAGCAGCGTAGTAGTGGGCAGGGGGTCGAACACCGGGGAGCTGTTTTTT.

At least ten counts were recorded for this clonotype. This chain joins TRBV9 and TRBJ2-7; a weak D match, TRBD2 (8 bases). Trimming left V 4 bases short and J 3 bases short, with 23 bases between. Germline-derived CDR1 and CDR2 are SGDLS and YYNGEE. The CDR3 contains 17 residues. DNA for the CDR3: TGTGCCAGCAGCCCCCGGGAGGGGGCCTCACTCTTCTACGAGCAGTACTTC. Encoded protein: CASSPREGASLFYEQYF.

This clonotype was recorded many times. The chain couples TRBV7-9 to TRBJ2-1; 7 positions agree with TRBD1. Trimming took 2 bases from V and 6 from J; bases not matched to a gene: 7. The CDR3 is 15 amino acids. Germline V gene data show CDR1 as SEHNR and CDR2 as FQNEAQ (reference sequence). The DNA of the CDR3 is TGTGCCAGCAGCTTACTGGGACAGACTATCAATGAGCAGTTCTTC. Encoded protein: CASSLLGQTINEQFF.

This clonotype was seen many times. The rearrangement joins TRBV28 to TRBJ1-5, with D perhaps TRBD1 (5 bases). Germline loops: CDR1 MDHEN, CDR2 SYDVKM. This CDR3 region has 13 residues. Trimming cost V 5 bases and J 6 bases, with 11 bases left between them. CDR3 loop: CASSPGTPQPQHF. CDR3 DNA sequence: TGTGCCAGCAGTCCAGGGACGCCTCAGCCCCAGCATTTT.

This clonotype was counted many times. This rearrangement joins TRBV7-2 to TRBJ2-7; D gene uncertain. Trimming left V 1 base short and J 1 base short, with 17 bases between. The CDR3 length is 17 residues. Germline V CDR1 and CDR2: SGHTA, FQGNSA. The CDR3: CASSLERAERPSYEQYF. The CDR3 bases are TGTGCCAGCAGCTTAGAAAGGGCGGAGAGGCCGTCCTACGAGCAGTACTTC.

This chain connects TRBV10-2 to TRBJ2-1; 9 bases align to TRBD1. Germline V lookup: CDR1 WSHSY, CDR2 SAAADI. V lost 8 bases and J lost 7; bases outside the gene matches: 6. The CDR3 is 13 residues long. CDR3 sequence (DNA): TGCGCCAGCGACAGGGGGGGAGGGAATGAGCAGTTCTTC. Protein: CASDRGGGNEQFF.

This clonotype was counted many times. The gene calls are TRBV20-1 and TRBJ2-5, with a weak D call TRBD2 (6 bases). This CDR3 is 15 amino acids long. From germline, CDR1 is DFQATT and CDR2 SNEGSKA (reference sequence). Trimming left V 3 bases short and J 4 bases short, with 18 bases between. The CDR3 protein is CSASRVEAGRETQYF. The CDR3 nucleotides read TGCAGTGCTAGTAGGGTTGAGGCGGGGAGAGAGACCCAGTACTTC.